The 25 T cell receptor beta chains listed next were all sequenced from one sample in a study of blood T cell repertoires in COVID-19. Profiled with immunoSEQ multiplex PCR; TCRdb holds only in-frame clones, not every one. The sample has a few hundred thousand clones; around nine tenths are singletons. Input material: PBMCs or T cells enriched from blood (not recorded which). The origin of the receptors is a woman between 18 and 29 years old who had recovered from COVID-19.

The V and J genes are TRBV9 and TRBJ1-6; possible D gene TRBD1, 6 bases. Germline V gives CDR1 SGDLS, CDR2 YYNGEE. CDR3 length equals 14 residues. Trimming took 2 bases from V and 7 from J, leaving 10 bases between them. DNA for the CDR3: TGTGCCAGCAGCGTCTCCCAGGGGAATTCACCCCTCCACTTT. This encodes CASSVSQGNSPLHF.

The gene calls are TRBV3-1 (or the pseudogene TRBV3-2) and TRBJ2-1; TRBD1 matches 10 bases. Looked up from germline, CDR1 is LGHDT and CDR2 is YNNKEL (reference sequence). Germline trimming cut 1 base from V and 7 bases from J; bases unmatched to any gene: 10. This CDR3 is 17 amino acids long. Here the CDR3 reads CASSQALGQGNSNEQFF. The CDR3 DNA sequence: TGTGCCAGCAGCCAAGCCTTGGGACAGGGGAACAGTAATGAGCAGTTCTTC.

Here the CDR3 DNA reads TGTGCCAGCAATTCCAGAAGTTTGAACACTGAAGCTTTCTTT. This translates into CASNSRSLNTEAFF. The chain carries TRBV28 and TRBJ1-1, with D hard to call. Trimming took 7 bases from V and 0 from J, leaving 12 bases between them. Germline loops: CDR1 MDHEN, CDR2 SYDVKM. The CDR3 consists of 14 residues.

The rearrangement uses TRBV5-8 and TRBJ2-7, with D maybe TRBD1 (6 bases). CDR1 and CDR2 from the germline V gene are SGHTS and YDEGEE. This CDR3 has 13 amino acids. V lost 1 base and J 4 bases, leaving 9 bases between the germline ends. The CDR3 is CASSLKGVYEQYF. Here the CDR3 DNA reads TGTGCCAGCAGCTTGAAGGGGGTTTACGAGCAGTACTTC.

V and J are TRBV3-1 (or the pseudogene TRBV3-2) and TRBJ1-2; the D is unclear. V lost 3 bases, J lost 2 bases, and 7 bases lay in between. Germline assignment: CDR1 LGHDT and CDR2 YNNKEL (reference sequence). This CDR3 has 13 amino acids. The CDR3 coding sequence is TGTGCCAGCAGCCAGATAAGCAACTATGGCTACACCTTC. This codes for CASSQISNYGYTF.

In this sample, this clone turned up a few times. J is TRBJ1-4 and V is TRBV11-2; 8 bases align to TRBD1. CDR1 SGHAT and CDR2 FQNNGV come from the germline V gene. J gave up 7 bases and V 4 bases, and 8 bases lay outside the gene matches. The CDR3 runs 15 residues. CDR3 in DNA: TGTGCCAGCAGCTCCCCAGGGGGCAATCTTGAAAAACTGTTTTTT. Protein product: CASSSPGGNLEKLFF.

CDR3 residues: CASSSRQGPTF. CDR3 nucleotide sequence: TGTGCCAGCAGCTCTAGACAGGGCCCCACCTTC. The V and J genes are TRBV7-9 and TRBJ1-2, with 7 bases that match TRBD1. The CDR3 runs 11 residues. Germline lookup yields CDR1 SEHNR and CDR2 FQNEAQ (reference sequence). Trimming removed 4 bases from V and 13 bases from J; junction bases left unmatched: 6.

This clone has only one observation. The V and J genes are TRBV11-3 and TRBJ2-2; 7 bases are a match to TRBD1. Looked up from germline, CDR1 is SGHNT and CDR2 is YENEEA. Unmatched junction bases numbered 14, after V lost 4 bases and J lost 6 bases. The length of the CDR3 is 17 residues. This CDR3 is CASSSDRQGRTPGELFF. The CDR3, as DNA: TGTGCCAGCAGCTCCGACCGACAGGGAAGAACGCCCGGGGAGCTGTTTTTT.

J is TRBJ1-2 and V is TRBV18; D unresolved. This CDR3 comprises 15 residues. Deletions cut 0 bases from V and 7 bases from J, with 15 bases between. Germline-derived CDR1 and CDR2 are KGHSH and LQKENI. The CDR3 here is CASSPPLSGRVGYTF. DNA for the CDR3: TGTGCCAGCTCACCACCTCTCTCCGGGCGGGTTGGCTACACCTTC.

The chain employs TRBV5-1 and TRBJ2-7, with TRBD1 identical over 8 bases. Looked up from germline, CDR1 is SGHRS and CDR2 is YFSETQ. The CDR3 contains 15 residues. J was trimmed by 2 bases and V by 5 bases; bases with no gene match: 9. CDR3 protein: CASSPDRGIPYEQYF. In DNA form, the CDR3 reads TGCGCCAGCAGTCCAGACAGGGGCATTCCCTACGAGCAGTACTTC.

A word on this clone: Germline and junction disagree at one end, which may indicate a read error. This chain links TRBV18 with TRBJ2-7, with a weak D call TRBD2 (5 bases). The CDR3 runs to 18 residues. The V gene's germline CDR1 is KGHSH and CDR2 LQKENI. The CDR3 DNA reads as TGTGCCAGCTCCCCACCGCGGAGGACGGAGGTTCACCCCTACGAGCAGTACTTC. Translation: CASSPPRRTEVHPYEQYF.

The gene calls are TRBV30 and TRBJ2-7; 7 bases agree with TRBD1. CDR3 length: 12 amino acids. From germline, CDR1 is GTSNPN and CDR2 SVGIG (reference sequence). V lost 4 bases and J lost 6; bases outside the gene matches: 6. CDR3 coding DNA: TGTGCCTGGAATCGGGACAGAAGCGAGCAGTACTTC. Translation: CAWNRDRSEQYF.

In DNA form, the CDR3 reads TGTGCCAGCAGTTTAACGCAGGGTCGGGCTTCACCCCTCCACTTT. This translates into CASSLTQGRASPLHF. The rearrangement uses TRBV27 and TRBJ1-6; the D gene is possibly TRBD1 (5 bases). CDR3 length: 15 residues. Trimming removed 2 bases at V and 9 bases at J, with 14 bases between. CDR1 is MNHEY, CDR2 SMNVEV, per germline (reference sequence).

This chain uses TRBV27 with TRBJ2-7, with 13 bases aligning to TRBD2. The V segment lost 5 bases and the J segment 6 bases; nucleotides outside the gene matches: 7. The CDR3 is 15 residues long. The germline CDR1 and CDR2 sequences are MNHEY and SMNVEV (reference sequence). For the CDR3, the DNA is TGTGCCAGCAGTCTACTAGCGGGGGGGACAAGCGAGCAGTACTTC. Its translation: CASSLLAGGTSEQYF.

CDR3 DNA: TGTGCAAGTCGCTTAGGGGACTGGGGTCAAACACCCCTCCACTTT. It codes for CASRLGDWGQTPLHF. The V and J genes are TRBV12-2 and TRBJ1-6. TRBV12-2 is a pseudogene locus. There are 15 residues in the CDR3.

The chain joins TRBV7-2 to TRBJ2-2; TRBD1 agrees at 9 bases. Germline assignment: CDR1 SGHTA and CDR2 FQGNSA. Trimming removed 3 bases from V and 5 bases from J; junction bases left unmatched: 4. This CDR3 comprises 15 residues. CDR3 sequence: CASSFPGTGTGELFF. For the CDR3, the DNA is TGTGCCAGCAGCTTTCCCGGGACAGGGACCGGGGAGCTGTTTTTT.

In nucleotides, the CDR3 is TGCGCCAGCAGCCAAGCCCAGGATATGACCGGGGAGCTGTTTTTT. Translation gives CASSQAQDMTGELFF. The rearrangement uses TRBV4-3 and TRBJ2-2, with unresolved D. CDR3 length equals 15 residues. Trimming took off 1 base at V and 5 bases at J, with 11 bases between the two ends. The V gene's germline CDR1 is LGHNA and CDR2 YSLEER.

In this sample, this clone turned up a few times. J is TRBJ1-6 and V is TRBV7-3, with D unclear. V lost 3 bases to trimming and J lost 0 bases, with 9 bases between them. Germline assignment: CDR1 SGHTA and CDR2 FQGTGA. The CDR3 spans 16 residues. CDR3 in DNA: TGTGCCAGCAGCTTTCTTGGGAGCTCCTATAATTCACCCCTCCACTTT. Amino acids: CASSFLGSSYNSPLHF.

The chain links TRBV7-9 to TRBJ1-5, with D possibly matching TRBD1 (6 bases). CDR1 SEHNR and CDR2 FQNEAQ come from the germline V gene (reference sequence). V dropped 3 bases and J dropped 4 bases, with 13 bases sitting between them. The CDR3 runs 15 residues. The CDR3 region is CASSLVGQGNQPQHF. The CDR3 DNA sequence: TGTGCCAGCAGCTTGGTCGGGCAGGGGAATCAGCCCCAGCATTTT.

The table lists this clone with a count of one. The CDR3 here is CASSVSGGRGETQYF. Here the CDR3 DNA reads TGTGCCAGCAGCGTAAGCGGGGGAAGGGGGGAGACCCAGTACTTC. The V call is TRBV9, the J call TRBJ2-5, with 8 positions matching TRBD2. CDR1 and CDR2 from the germline V gene are SGDLS and YYNGEE. The trim removed 1 base at V and 5 bases at J, leaving 7 bases unmatched. CDR3 length: 15 amino acids.

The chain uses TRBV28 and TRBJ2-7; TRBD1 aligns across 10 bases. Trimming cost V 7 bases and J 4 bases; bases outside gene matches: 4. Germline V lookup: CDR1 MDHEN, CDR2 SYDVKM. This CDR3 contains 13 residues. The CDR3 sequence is CASTRQGAYEQYF. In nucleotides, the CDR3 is TGTGCCAGCACCCGACAGGGGGCTTACGAGCAGTACTTC.

This CDR3 reads CASRSGGAGELFF. The CDR3 DNA sequence: TGTGCCAGCCGCTCCGGGGGGGCCGGGGAGCTGTTTTTT. V and J are TRBV12-3 or TRBV12-4 and TRBJ2-2; 8 bases agree with TRBD2. The CDR3 has 13 residues. V lost 8 bases and J lost 6; bases outside the gene matches: 5.

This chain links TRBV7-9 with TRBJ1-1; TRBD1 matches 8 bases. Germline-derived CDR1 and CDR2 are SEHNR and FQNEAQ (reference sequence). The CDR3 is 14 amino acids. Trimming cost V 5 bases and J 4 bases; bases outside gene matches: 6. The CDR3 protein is CASSPEGQVTEAFF. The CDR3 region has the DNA TGTGCCAGCAGCCCAGAGGGACAGGTCACTGAAGCTTTCTTT.

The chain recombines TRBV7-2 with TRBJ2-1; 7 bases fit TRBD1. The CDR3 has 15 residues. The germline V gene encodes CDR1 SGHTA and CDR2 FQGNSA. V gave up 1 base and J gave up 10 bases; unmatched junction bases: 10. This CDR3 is CASSLGDSTYGEQFF. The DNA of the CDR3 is TGTGCCAGCAGCTTAGGGGACAGCACTTATGGGGAGCAGTTCTTC.

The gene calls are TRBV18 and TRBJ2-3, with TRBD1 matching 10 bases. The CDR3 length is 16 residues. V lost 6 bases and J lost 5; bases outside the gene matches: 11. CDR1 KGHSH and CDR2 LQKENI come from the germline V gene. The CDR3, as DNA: TGTGCCAGCTCCCCTGACAGGGGGCGAGAGTTAGATACGCAGTATTTT. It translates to CASSPDRGRELDTQYF.